These 22 T cell receptor beta chains share one sample of origin, sequenced in a study of cytomegalovirus exposure and HLA in healthy donors. PCR was performed using 60 Vbeta and 13 Jbeta primers. Generated by immunoSEQ multiplex PCR, the TCRdb table keeps only in-frame clones and is missing some. The table lists around 230,000 clones, about 81% of them singletons, with 6% in the top ten. The sequencing sample was made of PBMCs. These receptors all stem from a man aged 40-49 years in good health and CMV-seropositive.

The rearrangement links TRBV25-1 to TRBJ1-1, with D hard to call. The CDR3 totals 12 residues. Deletions cut 6 bases from V and 6 bases from J, with 11 bases between. Germline V gene data show CDR1 as MGHDK and CDR2 as SYGVNS. CDR3 DNA: TGTGCCAGCAGGGCCCTCTTATCTGAAGCTTTCTTT. Amino acids: CASRALLSEAFF.

This clone has only one observation. The rearrangement joins TRBV5-1 to TRBJ2-1; possible D gene TRBD1, 5 bases. This CDR3 comprises 13 residues. Germline assignment: CDR1 SGHRS and CDR2 YFSETQ. Trimming took 0 bases from V and 7 from J, leaving 8 bases between them. The CDR3 reads CASSLEGKNEQFF. The DNA of the CDR3 is TGCGCCAGCAGCTTGGAGGGGAAAAATGAGCAGTTCTTC.

V and J are TRBV28 and TRBJ2-1; 8 nucleotides align to TRBD2. V shed 2 bases, J shed 5 bases, and the junction held 11 bases outside the gene matches. Germline CDR1 MDHEN, CDR2 SYDVKM. The CDR3 runs to 17 residues. The CDR3, as DNA: TGTGCCAGCAGTTTACTGCTAGCGGGCGGTGGGGACAATGAGCAGTTCTTC. Its protein product is CASSLLLAGGGDNEQFF.

This rearrangement joins TRBV5-1 to TRBJ1-4; D is ambiguous. Trimming shortened V by 4 bases and J by 8 bases, and 18 bases separated the two germline ends. The germline CDR1 and CDR2 sequences are SGHRS and YFSETQ. The CDR3 sequence is 15 residues long. CDR3 sequence reads: CASSPSGVTQEKLFF. In DNA, the CDR3 is TGCGCCAGCAGCCCCTCGGGAGTCACCCAAGAAAAACTGTTTTTT.

The chain is built from TRBV5-1 and TRBJ2-3; TRBD1 matches 7 bases. Germline V gene lookup returns CDR1 SGHRS and CDR2 YFSETQ. The CDR3 extends over 15 amino acids. V gave up 4 bases and J gave up 5 bases; unmatched junction bases: 10. The CDR3, as DNA: TGCGCCAGCAGCCGGCGCGACAGGGTGAGAGATACGCAGTATTTT. Translated, it gives CASSRRDRVRDTQYF.

The rearrangement joins TRBV30 to TRBJ1-1; the D is unclear. Trimming stripped 2 bases from V and 12 bases from J, with 10 bases between. The CDR3 covers 10 residues. The germline CDR1 and CDR2 sequences are GTSNPN and SVGIG (reference sequence). CDR3 coding DNA: TGTGCCTGGAGTAGCCGGGAGCCTTTCTTT. Amino acids: CAWSSREPFF.

J is TRBJ1-4 and V is TRBV6-1, with D tentatively TRBD1 (5 bases). Germline V gives CDR1 MNHNS, CDR2 SASEGT. Between the trimmed V and J ends, which lost 10 bases and 8 bases, there was a span of 11 bases. The CDR3 sequence is 11 residues long. The CDR3 protein is CATWGGEKLFF. The CDR3 nucleotides read TGTGCCACCTGGGGGGGAGAAAAACTGTTTTTT.

This clone was picked up one time. The genes are TRBV5-5 and TRBJ2-5; D unclear. CDR1 and CDR2 (germline): SGHKS, YYEKEE (reference sequence). This CDR3 comprises 12 residues. V dropped 1 base and J dropped 3 bases, with 4 bases sitting between them. The CDR3 DNA is TGTGCCAGCAGCTTGAACAAAGAGACCCAGTACTTC. Protein product: CASSLNKETQYF.

The J gene is TRBJ2-3, the V gene TRBV7-7, with 7 bases matching TRBD2. This CDR3 has 17 amino acids. CDR1 is SSHAT, CDR2 FNYEAQ, per germline (reference sequence). V lost 1 base to trimming and J lost 3 bases; unmatched junction nucleotides: 10. DNA for the CDR3: TGTGCCAGCAGCTTAGGCCCTTTAGCGGGCGGGACAGATACGCAGTATTTT. As protein: CASSLGPLAGGTDTQYF.

The table lists this clone with a count of one. The rearrangement links TRBV9 to TRBJ1-3; TRBD1 agrees at 9 bases. CDR1 is SGDLS and CDR2 is YYNGEE in the germline V gene. The CDR3 loop spans 15 amino acids. With 3 bases clipped from V and 7 bases from J, the junction kept 8 bases outside the gene matches. CDR3 nucleotides: TGTGCCAGCAGCGGCCGGGGACAGGGATGGAACACCATATATTTT. This sequence encodes CASSGRGQGWNTIYF.

The rearrangement uses TRBV25-1 and TRBJ2-1; TRBD2 matches at 7 bases. V shed 4 bases and J 2 bases; nucleotides not matched to a gene: 8. Germline V CDR1 and CDR2: MGHDK, SYGVNS. The CDR3 contains 16 residues. The CDR3 region is CASSAGGGGPYNEQFF. Written as DNA, the CDR3 is TGTGCCAGCAGTGCGGGGGGAGGAGGGCCCTACAATGAGCAGTTCTTC.

A word on this clone: The junction departs from the called germline gene at one end, perhaps through a read error. The CDR3 nucleotides are TGTGCCAGCAGCCTAGCAGGGGACAATCAGCCCCAGCATTTT. Protein: CASSLAGDNQPQHF. The chain is built from TRBV7-6 and TRBJ1-5, with D tentatively TRBD1 (6 bases). The CDR3 runs 14 residues. The germline CDR1 and CDR2 sequences are SGHVS and FNYEAQ.

This chain joins TRBV5-1 and TRBJ2-1; TRBD2 might be the D (6 bases). V was pared by 2 bases and J by 0 bases, with 9 bases between. Germline V CDR1 and CDR2: SGHRS, YFSETQ. The CDR3 is made up of 15 amino acids. CDR3 nucleotides: TGCGCCAGCAGCTTCGACGGGAGCTCCTACAATGAGCAGTTCTTC. Its translation is CASSFDGSSYNEQFF.

The chain carries TRBV18 and TRBJ1-1, with D maybe TRBD1 (6 bases). This CDR3 contains 19 residues. V lost 2 bases, J lost 1 base, and 23 bases lay in between. Germline CDR1 and CDR2: KGHSH and LQKENI. CDR3 bases: TGTGCCAGCTCACCAAACGTGGGGTCAAGCGGACAGAAGAACACTGAAGCTTTCTTT. Translation: CASSPNVGSSGQKNTEAFF.

V usage is TRBV6-5 and J usage is TRBJ1-2; TRBD1 matches at 9 bases. The CDR3 consists of 15 residues. Germline-derived CDR1 and CDR2 are MNHEY and SVGAGI. With 6 bases clipped from V and 4 bases from J, the junction kept 9 bases outside the gene matches. The CDR3 here is CASRGTGGASYGYTF. The CDR3 nucleotides are TGTGCCAGCAGGGGAACAGGGGGCGCGAGCTATGGCTACACCTTC.

This rearrangement joins TRBV2 to TRBJ2-7; no reliable D call. Germline V gene sequence: CDR1 SNHLY, CDR2 FYNNEI. The CDR3 runs 11 residues. V was cut by 5 bases and J by 3 bases, with 5 bases left in between. CDR3 coding DNA: TGTGCCAGCAGTCCTGACTACGAGCAGTACGTC. Translating gives CASSPDYEQYV.

The chain has TRBV9 and TRBJ2-3; 13 bases are shared with TRBD2. The CDR3 totals 17 residues. Germline V CDR1 and CDR2: SGDLS, YYNGEE. Trimming at V came to 0 bases and at J to 2 bases, leaving 3 bases not matched to a gene. CDR3 protein: CASSVAGTSGITDTQYF. CDR3 DNA sequence: TGTGCCAGCAGCGTAGCTGGGACTAGCGGGATCACAGATACGCAGTATTTT.

This chain connects TRBV25-1 to TRBJ2-7; 8 bases map to TRBD2. J gave up 1 base and V 3 bases, and 8 bases lay outside the gene matches. The CDR3 extends over 16 amino acids. Germline V lookup: CDR1 MGHDK, CDR2 SYGVNS. The CDR3 protein is CASSDSTGGSSYEQYF. CDR3 DNA: TGTGCCAGCAGTGATTCAACGGGGGGGTCTTCCTACGAGCAGTACTTC.

The chain combines TRBV7-9 with TRBJ2-3; 9 bases line up with TRBD1. After removal of 5 bases from V and 1 base from J, the junction contained 4 bases not matched to a gene. This CDR3 has 15 residues. Germline V gene data show CDR1 as SEHNR and CDR2 as FQNEAQ (reference sequence). The DNA for the CDR3 is TGTGCCAGCAGCCCGAGGGACAGGGGCACAGATACGCAGTATTTT. Amino acid sequence: CASSPRDRGTDTQYF.

The chain recombines TRBV11-2 with TRBJ2-7, with 14 nucleotides matching TRBD2. V was pared by 3 bases and J by 2 bases, with 0 bases of the junction left unmatched. The CDR3 loop spans 15 amino acids. Germline CDR1 reads SGHAT; CDR2 reads FQNNGV. The CDR3 sequence: CASSLTSGRAYEQYF. CDR3 bases: TGTGCCAGCAGCTTGACTAGCGGGAGGGCCTACGAGCAGTACTTC.

V and J are TRBV6-5 and TRBJ2-2, with 9 bases lining up with TRBD1. This CDR3 contains 15 residues. Germline V CDR1 and CDR2: MNHEY, SVGAGI. Germline trimming cut 2 bases from V and 7 bases from J; bases unmatched to any gene: 5. As DNA, the CDR3 is TGTGCCAGCAGTTACCACAGGGGGCAGGGCGGGGAGCTGTTTTTT. Its translation: CASSYHRGQGGELFF.

The CDR3 loop is CAWTSWGGSSYGYTF. DNA for the CDR3: TGTGCCTGGACCTCCTGGGGGGGCAGTTCCTATGGCTACACCTTC. The rearrangement joins TRBV30 to TRBJ1-2; a possible D gene is TRBD1 (6 bases). Germline CDR1 GTSNPN, CDR2 SVGIG (reference sequence). This CDR3 is built from 15 residues. V dropped 4 bases and J dropped 4 bases, with 19 bases sitting between them.